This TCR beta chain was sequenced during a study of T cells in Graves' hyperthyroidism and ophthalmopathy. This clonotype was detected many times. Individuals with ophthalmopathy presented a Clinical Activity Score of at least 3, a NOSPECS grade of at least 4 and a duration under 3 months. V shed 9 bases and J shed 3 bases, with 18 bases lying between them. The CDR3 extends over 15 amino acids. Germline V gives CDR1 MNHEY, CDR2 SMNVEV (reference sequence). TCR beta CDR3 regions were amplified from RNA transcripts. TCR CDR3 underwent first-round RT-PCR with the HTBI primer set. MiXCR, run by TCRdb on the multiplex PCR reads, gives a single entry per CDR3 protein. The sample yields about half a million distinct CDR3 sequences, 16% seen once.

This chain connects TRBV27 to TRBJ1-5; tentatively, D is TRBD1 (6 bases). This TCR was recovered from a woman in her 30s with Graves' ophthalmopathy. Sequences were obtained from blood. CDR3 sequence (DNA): TGTGCCAGGCGGGGTCAGGGGCATTTCAATCAGCCCCAGCATTTT. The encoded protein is CARRGQGHFNQPQHF.